The present TCR beta chain was sequenced within a study of response to subunit inactivated influenza vaccine. Findings and limits, study-wide: Authors suggested each seasonal flu vaccination may recruit only limited numbers of new T cells.

The CDR3 covers 13 residues. From germline, CDR1 is LNHDA and CDR2 SQIVND (reference sequence). The ends were cut back, 3 bases at V and 4 bases at J, with 9 bases in the middle. TCRdb processed the RT-PCR reads anew with MiXCR; each CDR3 protein has one entry. The sample contains around 490,000 distinct CDR3 sequences, roughly 8.2% of which appear only once. Note on this clonotype: Antigen: not known.

The sequence derives from a man aged 50 to 69 who received an inactivated influenza vaccine. The chain has TRBV19 and TRBJ1-2; D gene uncertain. This sample comprised PBMCs from blood, obtained less than 30 months after vaccination. In DNA, the CDR3 is TGTGCCAGTAGTATCGGGGAAGGCTATGGCTACACCTTC. Protein sequence: CASSIGEGYGYTF.